This TCR beta chain was retrieved from a study of T cells in Graves' hyperthyroidism and ophthalmopathy. Study results and limitations: Blood also contained most expanded thyroid clonotypes above 0.001. With a median lead of approximately six months before onset, the model predicted ophthalmopathy.

RNA transcripts served as the template for amplifying TCR beta CDR3 regions. HTBI primers were the set used in a first-round RT-PCR of the TCR CDR3. TCRdb analysed the multiplex PCR reads with MiXCR anew, one entry per CDR3 protein. The repertoire has approximately 690,000 distinct CDR3 sequences, about 15% of them found once; the top ten carry 9.5% to 15%. This clonotype was counted a few times. Its target is not known. In the ophthalmopathy cohort, Clinical Activity Score was at least 3, NOSPECS grade at least 4, and duration under 3 months. This sample holds PBMCs from around 9.9 ml fresh peripheral blood. V was cut by 3 bases and J by 4 bases, with 15 bases left in between. This CDR3 is 15 amino acids long. Germline loops: CDR1 LNHDA, CDR2 SQIVND (reference sequence).

The chain has TRBV19 and TRBJ1-1, with D possibly matching TRBD1 (5 bases). This sequence was found in a woman between 45 and 65 years old with Graves' ophthalmopathy. What was sequenced was blood. CDR3 sequence (DNA): TGTGCCAGTAGTATGGGGGGTAACTTGGGCACTGAAGCTTTCTTT. This sequence encodes CASSMGGNLGTEAFF.